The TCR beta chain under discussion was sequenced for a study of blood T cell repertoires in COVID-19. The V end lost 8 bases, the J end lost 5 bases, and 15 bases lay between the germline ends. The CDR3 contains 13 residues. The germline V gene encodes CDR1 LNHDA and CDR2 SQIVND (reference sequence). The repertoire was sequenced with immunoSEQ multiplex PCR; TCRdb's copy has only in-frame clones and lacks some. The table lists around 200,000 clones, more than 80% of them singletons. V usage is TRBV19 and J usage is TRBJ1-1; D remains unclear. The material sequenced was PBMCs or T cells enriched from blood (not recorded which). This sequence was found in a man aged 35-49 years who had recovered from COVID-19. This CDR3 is CASLTESFTEAFF. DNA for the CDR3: TGTGCCAGTCTCACCGAGTCGTTTACTGAAGCTTTCTTT.